One sample yielded the 24 T cell receptor beta chains listed below, sequenced in a study of T cell repertoires in cytomegalovirus infection. TCRdb reanalysed the reads using MiXCR and keeps one entry per CDR3 protein. The sample yields about 310,000 distinct CDR3 sequences, about 25% seen once. These receptors have no known antigen. The sample was cultured PBMCs, taken from culture after CMV antigen stimulation. The receptors stem from a human donor in good health (CMV status not recorded). Some clones in this sample may be carry-over from other donors' samples.

The chain has TRBV6-5 and TRBJ1-4, with TRBD1 matching over 9 bases. V was clipped by 8 bases and J by 5 bases; unmatched bases: 3. The germline V gene has CDR1 MNHEY and CDR2 SVGAGI. CDR3 length equals 13 residues. Here the CDR3 reads CASLGQGNEKLFF. CDR3 sequence (DNA): TGTGCCAGCCTGGGACAGGGAAATGAAAAACTGTTTTTT.

The chain has TRBV7-9 and TRBJ2-1; TRBD1 is a possible D gene (6 bases). CDR3 length equals 14 residues. Germline values: CDR1 SEHNR, CDR2 FQNEAQ (reference sequence). V was cut by 1 base and J by 9 bases, with 13 bases left in between. The CDR3 DNA reads TGTGCCAGCAGCTTAGAGGTGGGGGCCCCTGAGCAGTTCTTC. Translation: CASSLEVGAPEQFF.

This chain connects TRBV5-4 to TRBJ2-1; the D gene is possibly TRBD2 (7 bases). Per germline, CDR1 SGHNT and CDR2 YYREEE (reference sequence). The CDR3 consists of 15 residues. The V end lost 4 bases, the J end lost 6 bases, and 17 bases lay between the germline ends. The CDR3 DNA follows: TGTGCCAGCAGCGGGGGCGGGAGTGGGGGCAATGAGCAGTTCTTC. This codes for CASSGGGSGGNEQFF.

V usage is TRBV6-6 and J usage is TRBJ2-1; D is undetermined. Trimming left V 2 bases short and J 5 bases short, with 1 base between. CDR1 MNHNY and CDR2 SVGAGI come from the germline V gene (reference sequence). The CDR3 loop spans 11 amino acids. The CDR3 reads CASSYNNEQFF. The CDR3 nucleotides read TGTGCCAGCAGTTACAACAATGAGCAGTTCTTC.

This chain joins TRBV7-2 and TRBJ2-3; D possibly corresponds to TRBD2 (5 bases). This CDR3 has 16 residues. The V end was cut by 1 base, the J end by 1 base, with 12 bases between. The germline V gene has CDR1 SGHTA and CDR2 FQGNSA. CDR3 sequence reads: CASSLESGPRTDTQYF. Here the CDR3 DNA reads TGTGCCAGCAGCTTAGAGAGCGGACCCCGCACAGATACGCAGTATTTT.

The rearrangement joins TRBV7-2 to TRBJ2-3, with D unclear. Germline lookup yields CDR1 SGHTA and CDR2 FQGNSA. The V end lost 0 bases, the J end lost 2 bases, and 9 bases lay between the germline ends. This CDR3 contains 15 residues. The CDR3 coding sequence is TGTGCCAGCAGCTTAGCGCTGATACCCACAGATACGCAGTATTTT. Translated, it gives CASSLALIPTDTQYF. Variable domain in full (rest from reference TRBV7-2 and TRBJ2-3): GAGVSQSPSNKVTEKGKDVELRCDPISGHTALYWYRQSLGQGLEFLIYFQGNSAPDKSGLPSDRFSAERTGGSVSTLTIQRTQQEDSAVYLCASSLALIPTDTQYFGPGTRLTVL.

This clonotype was seen at least ten times. The CDR3 nucleotides are TGTGCCAGCAGTTACGGGTTCGCGGAAAGCACAGATACGCAGTATTTT. The encoded protein is CASSYGFAESTDTQYF. The chain recombines TRBV6-2 or TRBV6-3 with TRBJ2-3; D remains unclear. Looked up from germline, CDR1 is MNHEY and CDR2 is SVGEGT. V lost 2 bases to trimming and J lost 0 bases, with 12 bases between them. The CDR3 loop spans 16 amino acids.

This clonotype was seen a few times. The chain uses TRBV6-2 or TRBV6-3 and TRBJ2-5, with D possibly matching TRBD1 (5 bases). V dropped 0 bases and J dropped 7 bases, with 15 bases sitting between them. Looked up from germline, CDR1 is MNHEY and CDR2 is SVGEGT. The CDR3 contains 15 residues. This CDR3 reads CASSYSWTPGATQYF. Written as DNA, the CDR3 is TGTGCCAGCAGTTACTCGTGGACGCCTGGGGCGACCCAGTACTTC.

This clonotype was detected ten times or more. The gene calls are TRBV7-3 and TRBJ2-3; D unresolved. Looked up from germline, CDR1 is SGHTA and CDR2 is FQGTGA. This CDR3 has 16 amino acids. V lost 3 bases and J 1 base, leaving 14 bases between the germline ends. The CDR3 bases are TGTGCCAGCAGCTTTGGGCACTTTCTTGGCACAGATACGCAGTATTTT. It translates to CASSFGHFLGTDTQYF.

Ten or more counts support this clonotype. The chain recombines TRBV24-1 with TRBJ2-7; possibly TRBD2 for D (5 bases). Trimming cost V 5 bases and J 0 bases, with 10 bases left between them. Germline V CDR1 and CDR2: KGHDR, SFDVKD. This CDR3 has 14 amino acids. The CDR3 region is CATSGPGSSYEQYV. Here the CDR3 DNA reads TGTGCCACCAGTGGACCGGGAAGCTCCTACGAGCAGTACGTC.

V and J are TRBV19 and TRBJ2-1; 7 nucleotides agree with TRBD2. V shed 10 bases, J shed 2 bases, and the junction held 5 bases outside the gene matches. The length of the CDR3 is 13 residues. CDR1 LNHDA and CDR2 SQIVND come from the germline V gene (reference sequence). CDR3 nucleotide sequence: TGTGCCACTAGCGGAACAACCTACAATGAGCAGTTCTTC. Translation gives CATSGTTYNEQFF. Complete variable domain (other parts from reference TRBV19 and TRBJ2-1): DGGITQSPKYLFRKEGQNVTLSCEQNLNHDAMYWYRQDPGQGLRLIYYSQIVNDFQKGDIAEGYSVSREKKESFPLTVTSAQKNPTAFYLCATSGTTYNEQFFGPGTRLTVL.

The J gene is TRBJ2-1, the V gene TRBV19; TRBD2 aligns across 7 bases. V was pared by 7 bases and J by 6 bases, with 6 bases of the junction left unmatched. Germline loops: CDR1 LNHDA, CDR2 SQIVND (reference sequence). This CDR3 contains 13 residues. The CDR3 loop is CASKAGYLNEQFF. In nucleotides, the CDR3 is TGTGCCAGTAAAGCGGGGTACCTCAATGAGCAGTTCTTC.

CDR3 region: CASSIPGTGSEAFF. Here the CDR3 DNA reads TGTGCCAGCAGTATTCCCGGGACAGGGTCTGAAGCTTTCTTT. The chain carries TRBV27 and TRBJ1-1; 9 bases fit TRBD1. The CDR3 spans 14 residues. Unmatched junction bases numbered 7, after V lost 5 bases and J lost 6 bases. Per the germline V gene, CDR1 is MNHEY and CDR2 is SMNVEV (reference sequence).

The rearrangement links TRBV24-1 to TRBJ2-2; no definite D call. V lost 5 bases, J lost 6 bases, and 9 bases lay in between. This CDR3 contains 13 residues. CDR1 and CDR2 (germline): KGHDR, SFDVKD. The CDR3 is CATSVSVSGELFF. CDR3 nucleotides: TGTGCCACCAGTGTGTCGGTGTCCGGGGAGCTGTTTTTT.

The chain links TRBV5-1 to TRBJ1-1; D gene ambiguous. The V and J ends lost 0 bases and 4 bases respectively, with 13 bases between them. Germline loops: CDR1 SGHRS, CDR2 YFSETQ. The CDR3 runs 15 residues. The CDR3 bases are TGCGCCAGCAGCTTGGATCCCCCCCCGGGCACTGAAGCTTTCTTT. As protein: CASSLDPPPGTEAFF.

Only a few counts were recorded for this clonotype. The gene calls are TRBV6-2 or TRBV6-3 and TRBJ2-1, with TRBD2 matching 12 bases. CDR1 and CDR2 from the germline V gene are MNHEY and SVGEGT. The trim removed 2 bases at V and 6 bases at J, leaving 8 bases unmatched. CDR3 length equals 17 residues. The CDR3 region has the DNA TGTGCCAGCAGTTACGGGCTAGCGGGAGGGTCCCGCAATGAGCAGTTCTTC. It codes for CASSYGLAGGSRNEQFF.

This clonotype came up a few times. The V and J genes are TRBV6-2 or TRBV6-3 and TRBJ2-7, with D possibly being TRBD1 (6 bases). V dropped 4 bases and J dropped 4 bases, with 8 bases sitting between them. This CDR3 has 12 residues. Germline V gives CDR1 MNHEY, CDR2 SVGEGT. CDR3 nucleotides: TGTGCCAGCAGTTCACAGGGATACGAGCAGTACTTC. Translating gives CASSSQGYEQYF.

This clonotype showed up just a few times. V gene TRBV2 combines with J gene TRBJ2-3; 7 positions match TRBD2. CDR1 is SNHLY and CDR2 is FYNNEI in the germline V gene. This CDR3 region has 18 residues. V was clipped by 4 bases and J by 2 bases; unmatched bases: 15. Written as DNA, the CDR3 is TGTGCCAGCAGTGGGACTCTAGCGGCACCCCCTTACACAGATACGCAGTATTTT. It is translated as CASSGTLAAPPYTDTQYF.

The chain is built from TRBV20-1 and TRBJ2-1; 9 nucleotides agree with TRBD1. This CDR3 spans 14 amino acids. V lost 6 bases and J lost 7; bases outside the gene matches: 10. CDR1 and CDR2 (germline): DFQATT, SNEGSKA (reference sequence). The CDR3 DNA reads TGCAGTGCGGATACAGGGGGCGGTGGGAATGAGCAGTTCTTC. It codes for CSADTGGGGNEQFF.

The J gene is TRBJ2-7, the V gene TRBV20-1; D ambiguous. This CDR3 has 13 amino acids. V was clipped by 2 bases and J by 3 bases, with 11 bases between them. Germline V gives CDR1 DFQATT, CDR2 SNEGSKA (reference sequence). CDR3 residues: CSARTRESYEQYV. CDR3 DNA: TGCAGTGCTAGAACCAGAGAAAGCTACGAGCAGTACGTC.

This clonotype occurred many times. This chain connects TRBV7-2 to TRBJ2-7; 12 bases line up with TRBD1. The V segment lost 7 bases and the J segment 5 bases; nucleotides outside the gene matches: 9. The CDR3 runs to 15 residues. Germline V gene data show CDR1 as SGHTA and CDR2 as FQGNSA. The CDR3 protein is CASNAGTGGRDEQYF. The CDR3 DNA is TGTGCCAGCAACGCCGGGACAGGGGGCCGTGACGAGCAGTACTTC.

V usage is TRBV6-5 and J usage is TRBJ1-1; no reliable D call. Trimming cost V 5 bases and J 6 bases, with 10 bases left between them. The CDR3 has 12 amino acids. CDR1 MNHEY and CDR2 SVGAGI come from the germline V gene. CDR3 region: CASSSQVAEAFF. The CDR3 DNA reads as TGTGCCAGCAGTAGCCAAGTGGCTGAAGCTTTCTTT.

V and J are TRBV28 and TRBJ2-7; a possible D gene is TRBD1 (6 bases). CDR1 is MDHEN and CDR2 is SYDVKM in the germline V gene. Trimming left V 6 bases short and J 2 bases short, with 17 bases between. The CDR3 totals 15 residues. The CDR3 nucleotides read TGTGCCAGCAGACCCGGGTATGGGGGCCCCTACGAGCAGTACGTC. Its protein is CASRPGYGGPYEQYV.

This clonotype was counted ten times or more. V is TRBV7-8 and J is TRBJ2-2, with D uncertain. Trimming took 2 bases from V and 11 from J, leaving 15 bases between them. Germline CDR1 reads SGHVS; CDR2 reads FQNEAQ. The length of the CDR3 is 14 residues. DNA for the CDR3: TGTGCCAGCAGCTTACGTGTGATAGCTGGAGAGCTGTTTTTT. Translating gives CASSLRVIAGELFF.